This is a list of T cell receptor beta chains from one sample in a study of T cell repertoires in cytomegalovirus infection. These TCRs are of unknown antigen specificity. TCRdb used MiXCR to reprocess the reads, holding one entry per CDR3 protein. The sample lists fewer than 130,000 distinct CDR3 sequences, roughly 39% seen once, with 65% to 75% in the top ten. This specimen consisted of CD8+ T cells from cultured PBMCs, obtained from culture after CMV antigen stimulation. Receptors originate from a human donor in good health (CMV status not recorded). Some clones in this sample may be carry-over from other donors' samples. Each CDR3 is given with its conserved first and last residue. The D gene is left open where the match is weak. Only some rows state a clone size, as once, few, many or a class for expanded clones.

TRBV7-2	.	13	TRBJ2-1	TRBD2	TGTGCCAGCAGCTTGACTAGCGCCGGTGAGCAGTTCTTC	CASSLTSAGEQFF
TRBV28	few	14	TRBJ2-7	.	TGTGCCAGCAGCGGACAGCGTAGCTCCTACGAGCAGTACTTC	CASSGQRSSYEQYF
TRBV7-4	.	15	TRBJ1-4	.	TGTGCCAGCAGCTTATTCGAACGTCTAGGAGAAAAACTGTTTTTT	CASSLFERLGEKLFF
TRBV7-9	many	15	TRBJ1-1	.	TGTGCCAGCAGCTTAGCGCTTTGGAAACAGAGGGAAGCTTTCTTT	CASSLALWKQREAFF
TRBV12-3/TRBV12-4	few	13	TRBJ2-7	.	TGTGCCAGCAGTTTGAGTCCAGGCAGCGAGCAGTACTTC	CASSLSPGSEQYF
TRBV10-3	.	13	TRBJ2-7	.	TGTGCCATCAGTGAAGGGACCACCTACGAGCAGTACTTC	CAISEGTTYEQYF
TRBV7-6	.	20	TRBJ1-1	TRBD1	TGTGCCAGCAGCGGAACCCGACCCCGGACAGGGGAGGTTGGGAACACTGAAGCTTTCTTT	CASSGTRPRTGEVGNTEAFF
TRBV7-6	.	15	TRBJ1-2	.	TGTGCCAGCAGCTCCTGGACCCTCAATCTCGAAGGCTACACCTTC	CASSSWTLNLEGYTF
TRBV20-1	.	14	TRBJ2-1	.	TGCAGTGCCCCCGATCCGGGACTTTACAATGAGCAGTTCTTC	CSAPDPGLYNEQFF
TRBV7-2	many	13	TRBJ2-5	.	TGTGCCAGCAGTTCTTTGAACCAAGAGACCCAGTACTTC	CASSSLNQETQYF
TRBV30	.	14	TRBJ1-2	.	TGTGCCTGGAGGGAACCCGGCAGTCTCTATGGCTACACCTTC	CAWREPGSLYGYTF
TRBV18	few	15	TRBJ2-5	.	TGTGCCAGCTCACCCTTCGGGACACAGCAAGAGACCCAGTACTTC	CASSPFGTQQETQYF
TRBV7-2	few	13	TRBJ2-7	TRBD2	TGTGCCAGCAGCGGGGGACTAGTGTACGAGCAGTACTTC	CASSGGLVYEQYF
TRBV5-3	.	12	TRBJ1-1	.	TGTGCCAGCAGCTCGTACAGGGATGAAGCTTTCTTT	CASSSYRDEAFF
TRBV27	.	14	TRBJ2-3	.	TGTGCCAGCAGCCTGGGGCAGGGCGCAGATACGCAGTATTTT	CASSLGQGADTQYF
TRBV7-9	few	16	TRBJ1-3	.	TGTGCCAGCAGTCCCAGGGTGGGCCCATCCGCGAACACCATATATTTT	CASSPRVGPSANTIYF
TRBV5-6	.	17	TRBJ2-4	.	TGTGCCAGCAGCGATTCGGACTACCGGGTAGCCAAAAACATTCAGTACTTC	CASSDSDYRVAKNIQYF
TRBV12-3/TRBV12-4	.	17	TRBJ2-7	TRBD1	TGTGCCAGCAGCCCTCAATGGGTCCGGGGACAGGACGGCGAGCAGTACTTC	CASSPQWVRGQDGEQYF
TRBV7-3	.	13	TRBJ1-2	.	TGTGCCACCAAAGGAGAGGGGAGGCATGGCTACACCTTC	CATKGEGRHGYTF
TRBV2	.	15	TRBJ2-2	TRBD1	TGTGCCAGCAGCTGGACAGGGGGTGACACCGGGGAGCTGTTTTTT	CASSWTGGDTGELFF
TRBV13	.	15	TRBJ2-3	.	TGTGCCAGCAAGGGGAGGCTCGCTAGCACAGATACGCAGTATTTT	CASKGRLASTDTQYF
TRBV28	.	15	TRBJ1-5	.	TGTGCCAGCAGTTTACTGGGAGAACGAGGTCAGCCCCAGCATTTT	CASSLLGERGQPQHF
TRBV12-3/TRBV12-4	.	11	TRBJ2-3	.	TGTGCCAGCAGAGGCACAGATACGCAGTATTTT	CASRGTDTQYF
TRBV28	.	16	TRBJ2-3	TRBD2	TGTGCCAGCAGTTCATTAGCGGGGGGGGTGACAGATACGCAGTATTTT	CASSSLAGGVTDTQYF
TRBV20-1	.	14	TRBJ2-7	TRBD2	TGCAGTGCCGGAACCCCCAGCGGGGGGCGAGGGCAGTACTTC	CSAGTPSGGRGQYF
TRBV27	few	15	TRBJ1-4	.	TGTGCCAGCACCTCAATAGGGGGTTCTAATGAAAAACTGTTTTTT	CASTSIGGSNEKLFF
TRBV27	many	13	TRBJ2-5	.	TGTGCCAGCAGTTTGGCAGCGGAAGAGACCCAGTACTTC	CASSLAAEETQYF
TRBV4-1	.	16	TRBJ2-7	.	TGCGCCAGCAGCCAAGATCCAGGGGCGGCCTCCTACGAGCAGTACTTC	CASSQDPGAASYEQYF
TRBV6-5	.	14	TRBJ2-3	.	TGTGCCAGCAGTTACGTCCTCGGGGTAGATACGCAGTATTTT	CASSYVLGVDTQYF
TRBV9	few	14	TRBJ1-4	TRBD1	TGTGCCAGCAGCGAGGACAGGGAATGGGAAAAACTGTTTTTT	CASSEDREWEKLFF
TRBV11-3	.	13	TRBJ2-7	TRBD2	TGTGCCAGCAGCTCCGGGGGGTCGGGAGAGCAGTACTTC	CASSSGGSGEQYF
TRBV7-6	.	16	TRBJ1-2	.	TGTGCCAGCAGCACGACGACAACGGAAGTTAACTATGGCTACACCTTC	CASSTTTTEVNYGYTF
TRBV7-2	many	19	TRBJ2-1	.	TGTGCCAGCAGGCCAAGCAGAGCCTCGGGGACCAGCTCCTACAATGAGCAGTTCTTC	CASRPSRASGTSSYNEQFF